The source of this T cell receptor beta chain is a study of T-cell reconstitution after alpha-beta-depleted transplantation in children. With regard to this clonotype: Its antigen is unidentified. This may arise from a read error, as a much more abundant clone is one base away.

Preparation of the TCRbeta library involved a method that used unique molecular identifiers. TCRdb re-called the PCR reads with MiXCR, one entry per CDR3 protein. Among 490,000 or so distinct CDR3 sequences listed, roughly a tenth were seen once. The study, taken as a whole, reports: Recipient T cells and thymic progenitors that survived gave rise to the high TCRbeta diversity observed at day 60 in some patients.

The sequence derives from a child aged 2 to 15 with inherited bone marrow failure, due to receive a stem cell transplant. The sequenced sample was PBMCs, obtained before TCRalphabeta/CD19-depleted stem cell transplant.

This chain's CDR3 is CASSEFGGGDNEQFF. CDR3 DNA sequence: TGTGCCAGCAGTGAATTTGGCGGAGGGGACAATGAGCAGTTCTTC. This chain uses TRBV6-1 with TRBJ2-1, with D possibly matching TRBD2 (6 bases). The CDR3 length is 15 residues. The germline V gene encodes CDR1 MNHNS and CDR2 SASEGT. Trimming took 2 bases from V and 5 from J, leaving 13 bases between them.